What follows are 12 T cell receptor beta chains derived from one specimen sequenced in a study of cytomegalovirus exposure and HLA in healthy donors. Primers: 60 Vbeta forward and 13 Jbeta reverse. TCRdb's copy holds only in-frame clones and misses some; the assay was immunoSEQ multiplex PCR. This sample has roughly 62,000 clones, with over 60% found just once. The sequenced material came from PBMCs. These TCRs come from a woman younger than 45 in good health and CMV-seronegative.

The V gene is TRBV7-2, the J gene TRBJ1-1, with D possibly being TRBD1 (6 bases). Germline V CDR1 and CDR2: SGHTA, FQGNSA. This CDR3 has 14 amino acids. Trimming removed 1 base from V and 1 base from J, with 7 bases in between. This CDR3 is CASSLGGGNTEAFF. DNA for the CDR3: TGTGCCAGCAGCTTAGGAGGGGGGAACACTGAAGCTTTCTTT.

This rearrangement joins TRBV14 to TRBJ1-4; no firm D call. The CDR3 runs to 14 residues. CDR1 is SGHDN and CDR2 is FVKESK in the germline V gene. The V end was cut by 4 bases, the J end by 5 bases, with 11 bases between. The CDR3 loop reads CASSLAGPNEKLFF. The CDR3 bases are TGTGCCAGCAGCCTGGCTGGCCCCAATGAAAAACTGTTTTTT.

The rearrangement uses TRBV18 and TRBJ2-1, with 7 positions matching TRBD1. The CDR3 contains 17 residues. The germline CDR1 and CDR2 sequences are KGHSH and LQKENI. The V and J ends lost 0 bases and 6 bases, in that order; junction bases with no gene match: 11. Written as DNA, the CDR3 is TGTGCCAGCTCACCACCTTTTTTAGGACAGGATTTCAATGAGCAGTTCTTC. The encoded protein is CASSPPFLGQDFNEQFF.

The chain uses TRBV19 and TRBJ2-3, with 8 nucleotides matching TRBD1. CDR1 is LNHDA, CDR2 SQIVND, per germline (reference sequence). V lost 4 bases, J lost 4 bases, and 4 bases stayed unmatched. The CDR3 has 14 amino acids. The CDR3 bases are TGTGCCAGTAGTACCATGACAGGGGCAGATACGCAGTATTTT. It translates to CASSTMTGADTQYF.

The chain has TRBV27 and TRBJ2-6; possible D gene TRBD1, 6 bases. V lost 4 bases, J lost 0 bases, and 16 bases lay in between. Germline-derived CDR1 and CDR2 are MNHEY and SMNVEV (reference sequence). This CDR3 spans 18 amino acids. The CDR3: CASSSTGLLYSGANVLTF. The CDR3 DNA reads as TGTGCCAGCAGTTCGACAGGATTACTTTACTCTGGGGCCAACGTCCTGACTTTC.

V is TRBV18 and J is TRBJ1-2; D is unclear. This CDR3 has 18 residues. The V gene's germline CDR1 is KGHSH and CDR2 LQKENI. The V and J ends lost 1 base and 0 bases respectively, with 18 bases between them. This CDR3 is CASSPLPISNRANYGYTF. For the CDR3, the DNA is TGTGCCAGCTCACCACTCCCGATCTCTAATCGGGCTAACTATGGCTACACCTTC.

The chain carries TRBV19 and TRBJ1-5; D not certain. Per the germline V gene, CDR1 is LNHDA and CDR2 is SQIVND (reference sequence). The CDR3 totals 15 residues. The V gene lost 7 bases and the J gene lost 0 bases, with 13 bases spanning the gap. The CDR3 nucleotides read TGTGCCAGTACTCTAGCAGCGGATAGCAATCAGCCCCAGCATTTT. This codes for CASTLAADSNQPQHF.

V gene TRBV29-1 combines with J gene TRBJ2-7, with 10 bases that match TRBD1. The CDR3 is made up of 14 amino acids. The germline gives CDR1 SQVTM, CDR2 ANQGSEA. The trim removed 8 bases at V and 8 bases at J, leaving 15 bases unmatched. CDR3 coding DNA: TGCAGCCAACCTCGGACAGGGGGATTTTGTAAGCAGTACGTC. Translated: CSQPRTGGFCKQYV.

The J gene is TRBJ2-4, the V gene TRBV5-6; TRBD2 matches at 10 bases. Losses at the gene ends were 4 bases for V and 0 bases for J; bases not matched to a gene: 7. CDR3 length equals 17 residues. Germline CDR1 SGHDT, CDR2 YYEEEE. This CDR3 is CASSKRTSGLAKNIQYF. The CDR3 DNA sequence: TGTGCCAGCAGCAAAAGGACTAGCGGCCTAGCCAAAAACATTCAGTACTTC.

The V call is TRBV11-2, the J call TRBJ2-2; TRBD1 agrees at 9 bases. V gave up 5 bases and J gave up 6 bases; unmatched junction bases: 13. This CDR3 region has 17 residues. Germline-derived CDR1 and CDR2 are SGHAT and FQNNGV. CDR3 sequence: CASSPPADRGISGELFF. As DNA, the CDR3 is TGTGCCAGCAGCCCCCCTGCTGACAGGGGGATATCCGGGGAGCTGTTTTTT.

The chain couples TRBV11-1 to TRBJ2-3, with 9 bases matching TRBD2. CDR3 length equals 17 residues. V shed 3 bases, J shed 1 base, and the junction held 8 bases outside the gene matches. The germline V gene has CDR1 SGHAT and CDR2 FQDESV (reference sequence). The DNA for the CDR3 is TGTGCCAGCAGCTTTGGGGCTAGCGGGGTCCGCACAGATACGCAGTATTTT. This encodes CASSFGASGVRTDTQYF.

This sequence joins TRBV4-2 and TRBJ2-1; 8 bases map to TRBD2. There are 16 residues in the CDR3. Germline V gene sequence: CDR1 LGHNA, CDR2 YNFKEQ. V trimming: 0 bases; J trimming: 2 bases; junction bases outside the gene matches: 3. The CDR3: CASSQDELAAYNEQFF. The CDR3 DNA sequence: TGTGCCAGCAGCCAAGATGAACTAGCGGCCTACAATGAGCAGTTCTTC.